The clone carrying this T cell receptor beta chain has just one count. The antigen remains unidentified. This sample was included in a study of T cell responses to AZD1222 COVID-19 vaccine. With 4 bases removed from V and 5 bases from J, the gap between germline ends came to 9 bases. CDR1 is MNHEY and CDR2 is SVGEGT in the germline V gene. The CDR3 covers 13 residues. Study-level results: Repertoires were obtained only post-peak T cell response.

TCRdb's table, derived via immunoSEQ multiplex PCR, lists solely in-frame clones and lacks some. Of around 120,000 clones in the sample, around 90% were seen once. V is TRBV6-2 or TRBV6-3 and J is TRBJ2-4, with no clear D. The source material was peripheral blood, sampled on day 0 of AZD1222 vaccination. The TCR comes from an adult in good health. The CDR3 coding sequence is TGTGCCAGCAGTTTCTCAGACCAAAACATTCAGTACTTC. Protein: CASSFSDQNIQYF.